Listed here is a single T cell receptor (beta chain). Its specificity is not known. This sample is part of a study of graft-versus-host responses after intestinal transplantation. Study-level information: Recipients got multivisceral, liver-intestinal, or isolated intestinal transplants. Anti-thymocyte globulin induction, then tacrolimus and steroids for about three years, went to all recipients. Study outcomes and limitations: Researchers found GvH clones in recipient marrow, and some showed up first in ileum or blood. Early post-transplant HvG declines were associated with peak circulating GvH clone levels.

The protocol was immunoSEQ multiplex PCR, while the TCRdb copy is restricted to in-frame clones and leaves out a portion. The sample shows about 98,000 clones, 86% of them seen only once. This TCR was sampled from a human patient who received an intestinal transplant, so some T cells may come from the graft donor. The sample consisted of PBMCs, taken 255 days after intestinal transplant.

The CDR3 is CASSYRGVVSRSRETQYF. The CDR3 DNA reads TGTGCCAGCAGCTATAGGGGGGTTGTTTCTAGGAGTAGAGAGACCCAGTACTTC. The chain employs TRBV7-8 and TRBJ2-5; TRBD1 or TRBD2 may be the D gene (6 bases each). CDR1 and CDR2 from the germline V gene are SGHVS and FQNEAQ. V lost 4 bases and J lost 4, with 25 bases in between. The CDR3 runs 18 residues. Filled out from reference TRBV7-8 and TRBJ2-5, the complete variable domain reads GAGVSQSPRYKVAKRGQDVALRCDPISGHVSLFWYQQALGQGPEFLTYFQNEAQLDKSGLPSDRFFAERPEGSVSTLKIQRTQQEDSAVYLCASSYRGVVSRSRETQYFGPGTRLLVL.